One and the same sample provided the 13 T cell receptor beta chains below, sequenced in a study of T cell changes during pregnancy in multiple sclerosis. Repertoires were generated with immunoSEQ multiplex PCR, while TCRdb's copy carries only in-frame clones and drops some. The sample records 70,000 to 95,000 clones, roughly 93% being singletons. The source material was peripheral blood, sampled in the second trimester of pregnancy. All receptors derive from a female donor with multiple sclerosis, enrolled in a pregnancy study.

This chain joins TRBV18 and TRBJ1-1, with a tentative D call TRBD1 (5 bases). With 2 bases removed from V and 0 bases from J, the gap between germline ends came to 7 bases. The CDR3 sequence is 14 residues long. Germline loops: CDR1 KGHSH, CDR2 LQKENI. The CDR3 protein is CASSPSRVNTEAFF. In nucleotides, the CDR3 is TGTGCCAGCTCACCAAGCAGGGTGAACACTGAAGCTTTCTTT. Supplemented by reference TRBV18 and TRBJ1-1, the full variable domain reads NAGVMQNPRHLVRRRGQEARLRCSPMKGHSHVYWYRQLPEEGLKFMVYLQKENIIDESGMPKERFSAEFPKEGPSILRIQQVVRGDSAAYFCASSPSRVNTEAFFGQGTRLTVV.

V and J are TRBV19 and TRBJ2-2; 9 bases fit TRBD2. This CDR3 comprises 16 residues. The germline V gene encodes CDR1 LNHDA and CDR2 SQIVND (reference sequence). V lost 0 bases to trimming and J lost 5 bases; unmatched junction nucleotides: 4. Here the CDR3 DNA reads TGTGCCAGTAGTATAGAGGGCGGGGGGGCAACCGGGGAGCTGTTTTTT. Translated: CASSIEGGGATGELFF.

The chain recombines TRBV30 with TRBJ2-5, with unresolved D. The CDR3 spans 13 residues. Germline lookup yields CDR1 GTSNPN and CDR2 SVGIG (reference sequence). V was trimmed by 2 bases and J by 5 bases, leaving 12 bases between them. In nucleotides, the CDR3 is TGTGCCTGGAGTTCTAGTGAGTTGGAGACCCAGTACTTC. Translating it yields CAWSSSELETQYF.

The CDR3 spells CASSETGAPNTIYF. The CDR3 DNA follows: TGTGCCAGCAGCGAGACAGGGGCGCCGAACACCATATATTTT. This chain links TRBV9 with TRBJ1-3; TRBD1 aligns across 8 bases. Germline CDR1 is SGDLS and CDR2 is YYNGEE. The junction had 6 bases not matched to a gene; V was cut back by 3 bases and J by 7 bases. The CDR3 spans 14 residues.

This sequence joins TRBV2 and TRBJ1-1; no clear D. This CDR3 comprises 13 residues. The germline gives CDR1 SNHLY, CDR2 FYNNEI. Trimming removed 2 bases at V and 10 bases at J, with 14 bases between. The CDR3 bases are TGTGCCAGCAGTGAACTAGGCTCCCTCGGAGCTTTCTTT. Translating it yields CASSELGSLGAFF.

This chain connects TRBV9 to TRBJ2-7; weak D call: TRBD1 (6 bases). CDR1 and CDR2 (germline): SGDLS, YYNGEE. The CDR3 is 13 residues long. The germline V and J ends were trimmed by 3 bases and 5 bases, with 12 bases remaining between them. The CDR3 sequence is CASSGGPPHEQYF. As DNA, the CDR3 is TGTGCCAGCAGCGGGGGGCCTCCCCACGAGCAGTACTTC.

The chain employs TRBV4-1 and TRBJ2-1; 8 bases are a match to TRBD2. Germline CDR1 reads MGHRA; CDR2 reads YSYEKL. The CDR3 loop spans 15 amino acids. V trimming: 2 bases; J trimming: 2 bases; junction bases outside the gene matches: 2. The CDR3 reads CASSQLAGTYNEQFF. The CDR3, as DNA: TGCGCCAGCAGCCAACTAGCGGGTACCTACAATGAGCAGTTCTTC.

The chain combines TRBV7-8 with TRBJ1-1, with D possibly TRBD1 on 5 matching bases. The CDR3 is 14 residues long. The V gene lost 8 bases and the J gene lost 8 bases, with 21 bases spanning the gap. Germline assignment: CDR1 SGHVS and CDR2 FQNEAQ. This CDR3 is CASALVDSAGEAFF. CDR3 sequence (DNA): TGTGCCAGCGCTCTAGTTGACAGCGCCGGAGAAGCTTTCTTT.

The chain's CDR3 is CAWSADTGVGYTF. As DNA, the CDR3 is TGTGCCTGGAGCGCGGATACAGGGGTTGGCTACACCTTC. The V gene is TRBV30, the J gene TRBJ1-2; 7 bases agree with TRBD1. Trimming took 3 bases from V and 7 from J; bases not matched to a gene: 8. There are 13 residues in the CDR3. Germline V CDR1 and CDR2: GTSNPN, SVGIG (reference sequence).

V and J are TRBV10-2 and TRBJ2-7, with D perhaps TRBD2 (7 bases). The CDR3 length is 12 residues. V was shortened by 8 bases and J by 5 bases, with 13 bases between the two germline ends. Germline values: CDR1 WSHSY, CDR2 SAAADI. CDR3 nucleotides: TGCGCCAGCGGGGAGGGGGGCCACGAGCAGTACTTC. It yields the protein CASGEGGHEQYF.

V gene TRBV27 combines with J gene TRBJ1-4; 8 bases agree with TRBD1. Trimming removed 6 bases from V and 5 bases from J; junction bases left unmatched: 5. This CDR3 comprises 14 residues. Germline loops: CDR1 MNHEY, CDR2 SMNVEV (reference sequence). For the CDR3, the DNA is TGTGCCAGCAGCCCTCGGACAGGGAATGAAAAACTGTTTTTT. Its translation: CASSPRTGNEKLFF.

CDR3 sequence (DNA): TGTGCCAGCGGCCAGGACTCCTACGAGCAGTACTTC. Amino acid sequence: CASGQDSYEQYF. The rearrangement links TRBV7-2 to TRBJ2-7; D not certain. In germline, CDR1 is SGHTA, CDR2 FQGNSA. The CDR3 totals 12 residues. The germline V and J ends were trimmed by 8 bases and 0 bases, with 8 bases remaining between them. The variable domain in full, completed from reference TRBV7-2 and TRBJ2-7, reads GAGVSQSPSNKVTEKGKDVELRCDPISGHTALYWYRQSLGQGLEFLIYFQGNSAPDKSGLPSDRFSAERTGGSVSTLTIQRTQQEDSAVYLCASGQDSYEQYFGPGTRLTVT.

The CDR3 coding sequence is TGTGCCAGCAGCCTCGGTGTGGGCGCCGGCACAGATACGCAGTATTTT. This encodes CASSLGVGAGTDTQYF. The chain has TRBV7-2 and TRBJ2-3; D gene uncertain. Germline loops: CDR1 SGHTA, CDR2 FQGNSA. Trimming cost V 5 bases and J 1 base, with 16 bases left between them. The CDR3 sequence is 16 residues long.